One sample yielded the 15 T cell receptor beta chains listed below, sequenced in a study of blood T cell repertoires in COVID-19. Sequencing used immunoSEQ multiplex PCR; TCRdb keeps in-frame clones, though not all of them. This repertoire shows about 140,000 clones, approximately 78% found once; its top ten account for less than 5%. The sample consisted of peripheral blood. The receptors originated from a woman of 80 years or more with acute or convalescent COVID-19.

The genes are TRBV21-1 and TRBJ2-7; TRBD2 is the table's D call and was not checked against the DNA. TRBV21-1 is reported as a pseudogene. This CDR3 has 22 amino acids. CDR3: CASSKVPLGPGLLVNCFYEQYF. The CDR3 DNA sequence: TGTGCCAGCAGCAAAGTGCCCCTTGGGCCGGGGTTATTGGTCAATTGTTTCTACGAGCAGTACTTC.

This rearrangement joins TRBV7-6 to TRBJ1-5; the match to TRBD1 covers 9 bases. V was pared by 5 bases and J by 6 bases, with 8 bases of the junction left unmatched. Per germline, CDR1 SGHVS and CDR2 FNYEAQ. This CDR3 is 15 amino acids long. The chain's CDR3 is CASSPGTGTAQPQHF. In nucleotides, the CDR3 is TGTGCCAGCAGCCCCGGGACAGGGACAGCTCAGCCCCAGCATTTT.

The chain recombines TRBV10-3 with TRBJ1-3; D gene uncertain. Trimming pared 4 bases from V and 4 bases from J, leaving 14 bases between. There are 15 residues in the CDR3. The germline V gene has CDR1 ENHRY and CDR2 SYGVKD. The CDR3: CAISVREVWGNTIYF. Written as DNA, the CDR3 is TGTGCCATCAGTGTGAGAGAAGTCTGGGGAAACACCATATATTTT.

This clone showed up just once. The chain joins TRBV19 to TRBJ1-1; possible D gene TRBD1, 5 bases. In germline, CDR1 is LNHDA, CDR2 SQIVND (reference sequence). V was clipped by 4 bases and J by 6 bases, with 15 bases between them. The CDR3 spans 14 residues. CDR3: CASSSGGAFAEAFF. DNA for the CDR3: TGTGCCAGTAGTAGTGGAGGGGCTTTCGCTGAAGCTTTCTTT.

Here the CDR3 DNA reads TGTGCCAGGTCTCGCGGACTAGCGGGAAGCTCCTACGAGCAGTACTTC. Amino acid sequence: CARSRGLAGSSYEQYF. The chain links TRBV13 to TRBJ2-7; 12 bases are shared with TRBD2. Germline V gene data show CDR1 as PRHDT and CDR2 as FYEKMQ (reference sequence). Losses at the gene ends were 9 bases for V and 0 bases for J; bases not matched to a gene: 9. This CDR3 spans 16 amino acids. The full variable domain, its missing parts supplied by reference TRBV13 and TRBJ2-7, is AAGVIQSPRHLIKEKRETATLKCYPIPRHDTVYWYQQGPGQDPQFLISFYEKMQSDKGSIPDRFSAQQFSDYHSELNMSSLELGDSALYFCARSRGLAGSSYEQYFGPGTRLTVT.

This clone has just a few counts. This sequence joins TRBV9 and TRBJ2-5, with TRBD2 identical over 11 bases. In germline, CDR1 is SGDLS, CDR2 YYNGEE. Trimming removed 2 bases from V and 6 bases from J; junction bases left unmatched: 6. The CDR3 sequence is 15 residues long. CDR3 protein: CASSVHSGGAQTQYF. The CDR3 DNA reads TGTGCCAGCAGCGTTCATAGCGGGGGGGCCCAGACCCAGTACTTC.

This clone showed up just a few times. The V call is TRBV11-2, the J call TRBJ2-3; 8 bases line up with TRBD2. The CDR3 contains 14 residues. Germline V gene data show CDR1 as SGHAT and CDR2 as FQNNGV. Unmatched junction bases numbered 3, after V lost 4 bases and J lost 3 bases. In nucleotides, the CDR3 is TGTGCCAGCAGCTACACTAGCGGTACAGATACGCAGTATTTT. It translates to CASSYTSGTDTQYF.

CDR3 coding DNA: TGTGCCAGCAGCACCTCTAGGCAAATCGTCTCCGATGAGCAGTTCTTC. This gives the protein CASSTSRQIVSDEQFF. This chain connects TRBV2 to TRBJ2-1; D remains ambiguous. In germline, CDR1 is SNHLY, CDR2 FYNNEI. Trimming left V 6 bases short and J 8 bases short, with 23 bases between. CDR3 length: 16 residues.

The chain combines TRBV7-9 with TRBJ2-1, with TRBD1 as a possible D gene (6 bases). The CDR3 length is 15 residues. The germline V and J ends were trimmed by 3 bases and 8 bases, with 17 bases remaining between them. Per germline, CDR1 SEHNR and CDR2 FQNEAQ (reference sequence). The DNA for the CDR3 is TGTGCCAGCAGCTTGACGGGACAAATCGTCGATGAGCAGTTCTTC. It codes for CASSLTGQIVDEQFF. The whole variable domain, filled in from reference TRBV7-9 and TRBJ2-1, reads DTGVSQNPRHKITKRGQNVTFRCDPISEHNRLYWYRQTLGQGPEFLTYFQNEAQLEKSRLLSDRFSAERPKGSFSTLEIQRTEQGDSAMYLCASSLTGQIVDEQFFGPGTRLTVL.

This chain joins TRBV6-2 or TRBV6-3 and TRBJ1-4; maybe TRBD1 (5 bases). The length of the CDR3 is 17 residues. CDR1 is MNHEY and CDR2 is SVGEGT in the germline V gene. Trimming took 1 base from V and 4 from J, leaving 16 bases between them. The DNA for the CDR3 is TGTGCCAGCAGTTACTATCCCAGCGGGACGGATAATGAAAAACTGTTTTTT. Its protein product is CASSYYPSGTDNEKLFF.

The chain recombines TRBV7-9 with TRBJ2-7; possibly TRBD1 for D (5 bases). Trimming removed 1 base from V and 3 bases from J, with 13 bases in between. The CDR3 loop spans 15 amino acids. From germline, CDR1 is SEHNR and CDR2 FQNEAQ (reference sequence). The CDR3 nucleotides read TGTGCCAGCAGCTTAGTAGGGGTGACCGGCTACGAGCAGTACTTC. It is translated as CASSLVGVTGYEQYF.

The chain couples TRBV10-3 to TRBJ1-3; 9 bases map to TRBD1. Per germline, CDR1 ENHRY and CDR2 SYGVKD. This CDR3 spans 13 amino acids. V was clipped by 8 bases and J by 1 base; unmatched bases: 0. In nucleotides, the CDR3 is TGTGCCATCGACAGGGGGTCTGGAAACACCATATATTTT. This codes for CAIDRGSGNTIYF.

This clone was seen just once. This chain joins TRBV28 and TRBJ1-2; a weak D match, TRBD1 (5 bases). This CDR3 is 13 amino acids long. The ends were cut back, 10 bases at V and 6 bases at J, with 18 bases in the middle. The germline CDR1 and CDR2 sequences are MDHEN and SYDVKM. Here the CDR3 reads CAIRRGGRDGYTF. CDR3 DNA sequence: TGTGCCATCCGGAGGGGAGGGAGGGATGGCTACACCTTC.

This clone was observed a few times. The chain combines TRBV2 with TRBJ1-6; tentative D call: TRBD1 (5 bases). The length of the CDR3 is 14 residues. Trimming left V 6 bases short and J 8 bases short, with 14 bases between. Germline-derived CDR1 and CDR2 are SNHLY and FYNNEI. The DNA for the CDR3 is TGTGCCAGCAGCTTGGAGGGAGGGGATTCACCCCTCCACTTT. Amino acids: CASSLEGGDSPLHF. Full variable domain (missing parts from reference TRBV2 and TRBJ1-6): EPEVTQTPSHQVTQMGQEVILRCVPISNHLYFYWYRQILGQKVEFLVSFYNNEISEKSEIFDDQFSVERPDGSNFTLKIRSTKLEDSAMYFCASSLEGGDSPLHFGNGTRLTVT.

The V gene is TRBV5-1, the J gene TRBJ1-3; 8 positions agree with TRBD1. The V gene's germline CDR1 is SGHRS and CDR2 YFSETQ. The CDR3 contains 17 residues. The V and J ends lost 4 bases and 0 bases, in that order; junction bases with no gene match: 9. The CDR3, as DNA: TGCGCCAGCAGCCCCGGACAGGGCTTACACTCTGGAAACACCATATATTTT. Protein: CASSPGQGLHSGNTIYF.